Below are 14 T cell receptor beta chains sequenced from a single sample in a study of regulatory T cells in long-lasting Graves disease. Researchers made TCR beta libraries by using iRepertoire HTBI primers and running Arm-PCR on CDR3 regions. TCRdb fed the multiplex PCR reads into MiXCR, producing one record per CDR3 protein. The sample lists about 470,000 distinct CDR3 sequences; roughly 20% were seen once. Time point: persistent/refractory GD, antithyroid drugs over 5 years with positive TRAb. Generation of the TCR library employed RNA extracted from PBMCs. The sample was peripheral blood mononuclear cells (PBMCs), taken when the disease was refractory, from a patient treated with antithyroid drugs. The receptors shown here come from a female donor with Graves disease.

This clonotype appeared a few times. J is TRBJ2-7 and V is TRBV27; D possibly corresponds to TRBD2 (6 bases). Germline CDR1 MNHEY, CDR2 SMNVEV (reference sequence). Trimming removed 0 bases at V and 2 bases at J, with 11 bases between. This CDR3 comprises 15 residues. The DNA for the CDR3 is TGTGCCAGCAGTTTATCTAGCGGTCTGGCCTACGAGCAGTACTTC. This sequence encodes CASSLSSGLAYEQYF.

The chain has TRBV6-5 and TRBJ2-1; 7 positions agree with TRBD2. CDR3 size: 15 residues. The trim removed 2 bases at V and 4 bases at J, leaving 5 bases unmatched. Looked up from germline, CDR1 is MNHEY and CDR2 is SVGAGI. The CDR3 protein is CASSYGREWYNEQFF. The CDR3 region has the DNA TGTGCCAGCAGTTACGGGCGGGAGTGGTACAATGAGCAGTTCTTC.

In its sample, this clonotype was seen once. The V call is TRBV11-2, the J call TRBJ2-1; D assignment may be TRBD1 or TRBD2 (5 bases each). Trimming stripped 3 bases from V and 13 bases from J, with 13 bases between. Germline values: CDR1 SGHAT, CDR2 FQNNGV. The CDR3 consists of 12 residues. The DNA for the CDR3 is TGTGCCAGCAGCTTGACCCGGGACCCCCAGTTCTTC. It is translated as CASSLTRDPQFF.

The chain joins TRBV12-3 or TRBV12-4 to TRBJ1-2; D is perhaps TRBD1 (5 bases). The germline V and J ends were trimmed by 6 bases and 3 bases, with 14 bases remaining between them. The CDR3 length is 14 residues. CDR3 amino acids: CASRYWGGDYGYTF. For the CDR3, the DNA is TGTGCCAGCAGATACTGGGGGGGAGACTATGGCTACACCTTC.

Turning to this clonotype: One base away lies a much larger clone, so this may be a sequencing read error. The chain carries TRBV3-1 and TRBJ1-1; D unclear. The CDR3 runs to 13 residues. Germline CDR1 and CDR2: LGHDT and YNNKEL (reference sequence). The CDR3 reads CASGQDQPVKAFF. CDR3 bases: TGTGCCAGCGGCCAAGATCAGCCTGTGAAAGCTTTCTTT.

This chain links TRBV20-1 with TRBJ2-1; 12 nucleotides line up with TRBD2. CDR3 length: 16 amino acids. Looked up from germline, CDR1 is DFQATT and CDR2 is SNEGSKA (reference sequence). The J segment lost 1 base and the V segment lost 2 bases, leaving 3 bases of the junction unmatched. CDR3 nucleotides: TGCAGTGCTAGACCCGGACTAGCGGGATCCTACAATGAGCAGTTCTTC. It translates to CSARPGLAGSYNEQFF.

There are many counts of this clonotype. The chain uses TRBV2 and TRBJ2-7, with TRBD1 matching 9 bases. Trimming removed 5 bases from V and 6 bases from J; junction bases left unmatched: 8. This CDR3 comprises 14 residues. In germline, CDR1 is SNHLY, CDR2 FYNNEI. In DNA, the CDR3 is TGTGCCAGCAGTCCGCGGACAGGGGCGTCCGAGCAGTACTTC. Protein product: CASSPRTGASEQYF.

In its sample, this clonotype was seen once. The rearrangement uses TRBV2 and TRBJ2-3; TRBD1 agrees at 10 bases. After removal of 6 bases from V and 4 bases from J, the junction contained 7 bases not matched to a gene. Germline assignment: CDR1 SNHLY and CDR2 FYNNEI. There are 15 residues in the CDR3. Here the CDR3 reads CASRTGTGDSDTQYF. As DNA, the CDR3 is TGTGCCAGCAGGACCGGGACAGGGGATTCAGATACGCAGTATTTT.

The rearrangement joins TRBV12-3 or TRBV12-4 to TRBJ2-5; D is ambiguous. TRBJ2-1 explains the end of the DNA better; the J call may be wrong. This CDR3 has 15 residues. CDR3: CASSFIPVGVNEQFF. For the CDR3, the DNA is TGTGCCAGCAGTTTTATTCCCGTGGGTGTGAATGAGCAGTTCTTC.

The CDR3: CASSLHADTQYF. CDR3 DNA sequence: TGTGCCAGCAGTCTACACGCAGATACGCAGTATTTT. This sequence joins TRBV7-2 and TRBJ2-3; no reliable D call. Germline CDR1 and CDR2: SGHTA and FQGNSA. The CDR3 loop spans 12 amino acids. Trimming cost V 6 bases and J 4 bases, with 8 bases left between them.

In this sample, this clonotype turned up many times. The chain uses TRBV28 and TRBJ2-5; tentative D call: TRBD2 (7 bases). The V and J ends lost 6 bases and 0 bases respectively, with 17 bases between them. Germline CDR1 is MDHEN and CDR2 is SYDVKM. The CDR3 runs 16 residues. The CDR3 DNA follows: TGTGCCAGCAGGGGGGGGACATCGATGTACCAAGAGACCCAGTACTTC. It specifies CASRGGTSMYQETQYF.

This chain links TRBV5-6 with TRBJ2-7; 9 positions agree with TRBD2. The trim removed 0 bases at V and 4 bases at J, leaving 5 bases unmatched. Germline V gene sequence: CDR1 SGHDT, CDR2 YYEEEE. CDR3 length: 15 residues. CDR3 nucleotide sequence: TGTGCCAGCAGCTTGGTCGGACTAGCGTTATACGAGCAGTACTTC. Translation: CASSLVGLALYEQYF.

This CDR3 is CASSFARQGIGELFF. The CDR3 coding sequence is TGCGCCAGCAGCTTTGCGCGGCAGGGCATCGGGGAGCTGTTTTTT. The J gene is TRBJ2-2, the V gene TRBV4-1, with D perhaps TRBD1 (5 bases). This CDR3 spans 15 amino acids. The germline V gene has CDR1 MGHRA and CDR2 YSYEKL. V was cut by 5 bases and J by 7 bases, with 17 bases left in between.

A few counts support this clonotype. This chain joins TRBV19 and TRBJ2-2; weak D call: TRBD2 (6 bases). The germline gives CDR1 LNHDA, CDR2 SQIVND (reference sequence). Trimming removed 8 bases at V and 0 bases at J, with 19 bases between. The CDR3 has 17 amino acids. The CDR3 is CASERSRDLPNTGELFF. The CDR3 region has the DNA TGTGCCAGTGAACGCTCACGGGACTTACCGAACACCGGGGAGCTGTTTTTT.